This TCR beta chain is drawn from a study of lymphopenia after photon versus proton radiotherapy. This clone is labeled as medium-sized. Antigen: not known. CDR1 and CDR2 (germline): GTSNPN, SVGIG (reference sequence). The CDR3 loop spans 14 amino acids. V was pared by 3 bases and J by 9 bases, with 15 bases between. The method was immunoSEQ multiplex PCR; TCRdb's version includes in-frame clones alone and lacks a portion of them. The data hold roughly 45,000 clones, with about 85% observed a single time. Findings and limits, study-wide: Under photons, naive T cells and diversity fell while effector/memory populations rose. Oligoclonal CD8+ Temra expansion after nadir drove photon patients' diversity drop. In patients who died, overall survival fell as post-nadir TCR diversity dropped more. Survival link was tested only in deceased patients; proton benefit remains a possibility.

The sample in question was peripheral blood, obtained from a patient treated with photon-based radiotherapy. This TCR was sampled from a man aged 35-49 years with gastric cancer. V is TRBV30 and J is TRBJ1-6, with TRBD1 as a possible D gene (6 bases). The CDR3 here is CAWSDRGGSSPLHF. DNA of the CDR3: TGTGCCTGGAGCGACAGAGGGGGTTCTTCACCCCTCCACTTT.